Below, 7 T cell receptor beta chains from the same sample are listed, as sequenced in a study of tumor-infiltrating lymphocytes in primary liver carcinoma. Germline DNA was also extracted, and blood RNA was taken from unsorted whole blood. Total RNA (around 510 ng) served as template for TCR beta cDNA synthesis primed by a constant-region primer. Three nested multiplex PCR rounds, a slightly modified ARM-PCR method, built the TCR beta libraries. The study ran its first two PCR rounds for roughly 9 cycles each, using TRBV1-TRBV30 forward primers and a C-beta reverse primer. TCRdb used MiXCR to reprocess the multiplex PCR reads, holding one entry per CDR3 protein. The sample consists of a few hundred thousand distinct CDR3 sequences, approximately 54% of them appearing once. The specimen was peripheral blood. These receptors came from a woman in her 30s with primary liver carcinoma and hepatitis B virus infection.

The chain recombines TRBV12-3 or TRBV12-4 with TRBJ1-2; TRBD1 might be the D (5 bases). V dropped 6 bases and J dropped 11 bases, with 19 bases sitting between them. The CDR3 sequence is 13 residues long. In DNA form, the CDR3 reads TGTGCCAGCAGCTACGGGACGGGCTATAGGTACACCTTC. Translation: CASSYGTGYRYTF.

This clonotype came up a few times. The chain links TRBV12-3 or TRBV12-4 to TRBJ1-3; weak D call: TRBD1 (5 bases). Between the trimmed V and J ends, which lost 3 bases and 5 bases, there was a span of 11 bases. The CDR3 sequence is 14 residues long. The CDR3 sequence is CASSLQGVRNTIYF. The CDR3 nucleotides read TGTGCCAGCAGTTTGCAGGGAGTGAGAAACACCATATATTTT.

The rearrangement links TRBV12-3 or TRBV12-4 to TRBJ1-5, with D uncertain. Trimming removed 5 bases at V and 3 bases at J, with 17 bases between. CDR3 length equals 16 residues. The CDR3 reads CASSPFSGELNQPQHF. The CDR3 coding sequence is TGTGCCAGCAGTCCATTTTCTGGGGAGCTCAATCAGCCCCAGCATTTT.

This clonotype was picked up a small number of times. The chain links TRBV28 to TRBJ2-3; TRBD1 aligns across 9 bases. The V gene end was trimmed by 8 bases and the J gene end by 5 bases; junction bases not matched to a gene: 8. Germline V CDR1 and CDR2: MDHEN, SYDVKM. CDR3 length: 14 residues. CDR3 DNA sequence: TGTGCCAGCGGAAAACAGGGGGCGGGAGATACGCAGTATTTT. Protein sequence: CASGKQGAGDTQYF. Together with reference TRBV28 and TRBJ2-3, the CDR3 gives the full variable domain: DVKVTQSSRYLVKRTGEKVFLECVQDMDHENMFWYRQDPGLGLRLIYFSYDVKMKEKGDIPEGYSVSREKKERFSLILESASTNQTSMYLCASGKQGAGDTQYFGPGTRLTVL.

The CDR3 loop reads CASSLAEDTQYF. The DNA for the CDR3 is TGTGCCAGCAGCTTGGCCGAGGATACGCAGTATTTT. The chain carries TRBV5-5 and TRBJ2-3; D not resolved. Germline-derived CDR1 and CDR2 are SGHKS and YYEKEE (reference sequence). V was cut by 0 bases and J by 6 bases, with 5 bases left in between. The CDR3 length is 12 residues. Filled out from reference TRBV5-5 and TRBJ2-3, the complete variable domain reads DAGVTQSPTHLIKTRGQQVTLRCSPISGHKSVSWYQQVLGQGPQFIFQYYEKEERGRGNFPDRFSARQFPNYSSELNVNALLLGDSALYLCASSLAEDTQYFGPGTRLTVL.

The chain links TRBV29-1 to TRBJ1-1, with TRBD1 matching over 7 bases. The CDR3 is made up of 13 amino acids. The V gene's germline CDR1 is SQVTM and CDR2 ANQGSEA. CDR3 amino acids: CSVVQGGSTEAFF. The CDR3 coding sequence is TGCAGTGTCGTCCAAGGGGGCTCGACTGAAGCTTTCTTT.

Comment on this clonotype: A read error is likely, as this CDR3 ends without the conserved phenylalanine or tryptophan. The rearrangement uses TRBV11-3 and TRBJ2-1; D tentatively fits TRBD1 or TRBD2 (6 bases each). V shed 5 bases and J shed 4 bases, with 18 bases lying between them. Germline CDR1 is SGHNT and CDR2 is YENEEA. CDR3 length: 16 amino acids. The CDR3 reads CASSPRGAGGYNEQFI. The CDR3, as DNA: TGTGCCAGCAGCCCCAGGGGAGCAGGAGGGTACAATGAGCAGTTCATC.